This T cell receptor beta chain was identified in a study of graft-versus-host responses after intestinal transplantation (dated by TCRdb to about 2021). Context from the whole study: The transplants that recipients received were multivisceral, liver-intestinal, or isolated intestinal. Alloreactive clones were identified by sequencing pre-transplant mixed lymphocyte reaction products and comparing these products with unstimulated pre-transplant donor and recipient T cells. Bulk TCR-beta CDR3 sequencing was used to track graft-versus-host and host-versus-graft alloreactive T cell clones in the graft, circulation and bone marrow after intestinal transplantation. Donor T cell macrochimerism was defined as a peak of at least 4% donor T cells among recipient peripheral blood mononuclear cells. The cohort enrolled 20 to 25 intestinal transplant recipients including one retransplant, and a few patients lacking pretransplant specimens were excluded. Rather than being sequenced by the commercial service, samples from a few later patients were sequenced in-house on an Illumina MiSeq and processed with MiXCR. Every recipient was given anti-thymocyte globulin induction, followed by 2 to 4 years of maintenance tacrolimus and steroids.

General study outcomes and caveats: GvH clones turned up in recipient bone marrow, with some appearing earlier in ileal mucosa or blood, a pattern consistent with an intestinal mucosal origin. The conclusions were limited by the relatively low number and heterogeneity of the intestinal transplant patients. In patients with donor T cell macrochimerism, the allografts had high GvH to HvG T cell clonal ratios. Peak levels of circulating GvH clones were associated with declines in HvG clones early after transplant.

The germline V gene (reference sequence) sets CDR1 to LNHNV and CDR2 to YYDKDF. Counted from cysteine to phenylalanine, this CDR3 has 18 amino acids. Just CDR3 DNA is preserved here, 54 bases in frame from base 1. For this chain, trimming is 0 bases at the V end and 3 bases at the J end, and the number of junction bases without a gene match is 14. In the case of this clone: The clone's antigen remains unknown. One base away there is no much larger clone; base qualities are not given.

The time point tag for this specimen amounts to: cells obtained before transplantation from donor or recipient. CD3+CD4+ and CD3+CD8+ populations were FACS-sorted from unstimulated pre-transplant donor and recipient cells taken from spleen or lymph nodes. To prepare the library, the immunoSEQ multiplex PCR assay was applied. For most patients, genomic DNA was isolated with the Qiagen DNeasy Blood and Tissue Kit and sent frozen to Adaptive Biotechnologies for TCR sequencing. For most patients, genomic DNA was subjected to high-throughput TCR-beta CDR3 sequencing by Adaptive Biotechnologies. Concerning the study's data processing: Adaptive's ImmunoSEQ software supplied the TCR sequencing data for 18 patients, while MiXCR and VDJtools were used to process a few other patients. To correct CD4 versus CD8 sorting errors, any sequence found in both subsets at a frequency ratio below 5:1 was removed. Because the origin of CDR3 nucleotide sequences shared between donor and recipient could not be assigned, those sequences were removed. To be classed as alloreactive, a clone needed at least 2-fold expansion over unstimulated cells and a minimum CFSE-low frequency of 0.002% (template counts) or 0.001% (read counts). Clones were considered mappable if detected in sequenced pre-transplant spleen, lymph node, or MLR CFSE-low populations of the donor or recipient. The cumulative frequency of alloreactive clones was calculated as a percentage of all sequences, weighted by copy number. Held by TCRdb, this immuneACCESS table contains in-frame sequences only and omits some clones. Under half of the omission traces to an unresolved V gene where checked; the cause of the rest is unknown. The V and J calls and clone size are taken from that table; D and trimming were inferred from the DNA. The sample has fewer than 150,000 clones on record, roughly 92% of them singletons. The top ten hold around 0.16% of the sample.

Specimen: unstimulated CD4+ T cells sorted from spleen or lymph node cells, collected before intestinal transplant. This receptor was taken from a human donor who received an intestinal transplant. The receptor chain draws on TRBV15 and TRBJ2-7, with 7 middle bases fitting TRBD1. The CDR3 loop reads CATSRETRITGAGYEQYF. The nucleotide sequence reads TGTGCCACCAGCAGAGAGACCCGAATTACAGGGGCAGGCTACGAGCAGTACTTC.